These 32 T cell receptor beta chains originate from one sample sequenced in a study of vaccination and CD4 T cells after COVID-19 (dated by TCRdb to 2022 to 2024). These TCRs' antigens remain unknown. What this sample's treatment or condition label stands for: approximately 10-day PBMC culture with coronavirus spike peptide pools or control peptides (ViraFEST assay). The protocol used for the library was PCR. Data came from an Illumina iSeq 100. TCR sequencing of DNA from cultured CD4+ T cells used the Oncomine TCR Beta short-read assay at the Johns Hopkins FTIC core. The raw public data were reprocessed by TCRdb itself: fastp quality trimming at Q25, MiXCR clonotype calling, in-frame beta chains only. All rows with the same CDR3 protein become a single entry with the most common DNA and genes. Recorded for this sample are approximately 18,000 distinct CDR3 sequences; about 45% of them occurred a single time. Together, the top ten hold around 3% of the sample.

Specimen: CD4+ T cells from blood, cultured in vitro, collected after SARS-CoV-2 vaccination. These receptors all stem from a human donor who had recovered from COVID-19.

The genes are TRBV7-8 and TRBJ1-5; TRBD1 might be the D (5 bases). Germline CDR1 is SGHVS and CDR2 is FQNEAQ. The ends were cut back, 5 bases at V and 6 bases at J, with 29 bases in the middle. The CDR3 length is 19 residues. The CDR3 loop is CASSPWGGEGAGSGQPQHF. The CDR3 bases are TGTGCCAGCAGCCCGTGGGGCGGGGAGGGCGCGGGAAGTGGTCAGCCCCAGCATTTT.

This chain joins TRBV19 and TRBJ2-7; TRBD1 matches 9 bases. The CDR3 has 13 residues. Germline V gene data show CDR1 as LNHDA and CDR2 as SQIVND (reference sequence). The trim removed 7 bases at V and 2 bases at J, leaving 3 bases unmatched. In DNA, the CDR3 is TGTGCCAGTAAAGGACAGGGGCCCTACGAGCAGTACTTC. This sequence encodes CASKGQGPYEQYF.

The chain employs TRBV11-3 and TRBJ2-7; tentative D call: TRBD1 (6 bases). Trimming removed 5 bases at V and 3 bases at J, with 17 bases between. CDR3 size: 15 residues. Germline V gene sequence: CDR1 SGHNT, CDR2 YENEEA. The CDR3 loop reads CASSPSPLQGYEQYF. CDR3 coding DNA: TGTGCCAGCAGCCCGAGTCCCTTACAGGGCTACGAGCAGTACTTC. Using reference TRBV11-3 and TRBJ2-7 for the parts outside the CDR3, the full variable domain is EAGVVQSPRYKIIEKKQPVAFWCNPISGHNTLYWYLQNLGQGPELLIRYENEEAVDDSQLPKDRFSAERLKGVDSTLKIQPAELGDSAVYLCASSPSPLQGYEQYFGPGTRLTVT.

This clonotype was detected a few times. J is TRBJ2-3 and V is TRBV7-2, with 12 nucleotides matching TRBD2. Germline V gene data show CDR1 as SGHTA and CDR2 as FQGNSA. The CDR3 length is 16 residues. The V segment lost 3 bases and the J segment 1 base; nucleotides outside the gene matches: 2. The CDR3 region is CASSFSSGGGTDTQYF. CDR3 sequence (DNA): TGTGCCAGCAGCTTCTCTAGCGGGGGGGGCACAGATACGCAGTATTTT. The full variable domain, completed using reference TRBV7-2 and TRBJ2-3, is GAGVSQSPSNKVTEKGKDVELRCDPISGHTALYWYRQSLGQGLEFLIYFQGNSAPDKSGLPSDRFSAERTGGSVSTLTIQRTQQEDSAVYLCASSFSSGGGTDTQYFGPGTRLTVL.

Only one count was recorded for this clonotype. The V call is TRBV5-4, the J call TRBJ2-2, with TRBD1 matching over 7 bases. The CDR3 is 14 residues long. V shed 0 bases, J shed 4 bases, and the junction held 0 bases outside the gene matches. Germline CDR1 is SGHNT and CDR2 is YYREEE (reference sequence). The CDR3 loop is CASSLDRGTGELFF. CDR3 coding DNA: TGTGCCAGCAGCTTGGACAGGGGCACCGGGGAGCTGTTTTTT. The full variable domain, with the rest looked up from reference TRBV5-4 and TRBJ2-2, is ETGVTQSPTHLIKTRGQQVTLRCSSQSGHNTVSWYQQALGQGPQFIFQYYREEENGRGNFPPRFSGLQFPNYSSELNVNALELDDSALYLCASSLDRGTGELFFGEGSRLTVL.

The chain links TRBV5-5 to TRBJ1-1; TRBD1 aligns across 7 bases. The CDR3 totals 15 residues. From germline, CDR1 is SGHKS and CDR2 YYEKEE (reference sequence). The trim removed 0 bases at V and 2 bases at J, leaving 4 bases unmatched. As DNA, the CDR3 is TGTGCCAGCAGCTTGGTGGGACAGATAAACACTGAAGCTTTCTTT. Amino acids: CASSLVGQINTEAFF.

The sample holds a few counts of this clonotype. V and J are TRBV6-2 or TRBV6-3 and TRBJ2-3; D unclear. Trimming took off 2 bases at V and 1 base at J, with 13 bases between the two ends. The CDR3 loop spans 16 amino acids. Germline CDR1 is MNHEY and CDR2 is SVGEGT. Written as DNA, the CDR3 is TGTGCCAGCAGTTACATAGGTACATGGGGCACAGATACGCAGTATTTT. Protein sequence: CASSYIGTWGTDTQYF.

This chain links TRBV11-3 with TRBJ2-7; TRBD1 might be the D (7 bases). The CDR3 totals 13 residues. The germline CDR1 and CDR2 sequences are SGHNT and YENEEA. The germline V and J ends were trimmed by 5 bases and 3 bases, with 11 bases remaining between them. The CDR3 sequence: CASSRGTDYEQYF. The CDR3 region has the DNA TGTGCCAGCAGCCGGGGGACAGACTACGAGCAGTACTTC.

This CDR3 reads CASSFSQANQPQHF. Here the CDR3 DNA reads TGTGCCAGCAGTTTTAGTCAGGCAAATCAGCCCCAGCATTTT. The chain couples TRBV28 to TRBJ1-5; D ambiguous. V was shortened by 3 bases and J by 4 bases, with 10 bases between the two germline ends. CDR1 and CDR2 from the germline V gene are MDHEN and SYDVKM. The CDR3 length is 14 residues.

This clonotype was counted a few times. The V gene is TRBV6-1, the J gene TRBJ1-1; a weak D match, TRBD1 (6 bases). V was clipped by 0 bases and J by 5 bases, with 16 bases between them. The CDR3 consists of 16 residues. Germline CDR1 reads MNHNS; CDR2 reads SASEGT. Written as DNA, the CDR3 is TGTGCCAGCAGTGAAGCGTTGACAGGCCCGTGGACTGAAGCTTTCTTT. It specifies CASSEALTGPWTEAFF.

Only a few counts were recorded for this clonotype. This sequence joins TRBV6-1 and TRBJ1-1; 8 nucleotides align to TRBD1. The CDR3 totals 13 residues. The trim removed 6 bases at V and 4 bases at J, leaving 4 bases unmatched. Germline CDR1 reads MNHNS; CDR2 reads SASEGT. The CDR3 DNA follows: TGTGCCAGCAGGACCGACAGGGGCACTGAAGCTTTCTTT. It translates to CASRTDRGTEAFF.

This chain links TRBV5-1 with TRBJ2-5; 11 positions agree with TRBD2. V gave up 4 bases and J gave up 5 bases; unmatched junction bases: 22. Germline values: CDR1 SGHRS, CDR2 YFSETQ. The CDR3 consists of 20 residues. The CDR3 sequence: CASSLGTSGRGSNLRETQYF. The CDR3 nucleotides are TGCGCCAGCAGCCTCGGGACTAGCGGAAGGGGGAGTAATTTGCGCGAGACCCAGTACTTC. The full variable domain, rest sourced from reference TRBV5-1 and TRBJ2-5, is KAGVTQTPRYLIKTRGQQVTLSCSPISGHRSVSWYQQTPGQGLQFLFEYFSETQRNKGNFPGRFSGRQFSNSRSEMNVSTLELGDSALYLCASSLGTSGRGSNLRETQYFGPGTRLLVL.

This clonotype has just a few counts. The CDR3 DNA is TGTGCCAGCAGGAGAGCCAACAGGGATAGCTTCTTC. This encodes CASRRANRDSFF. This sequence joins TRBV6-1 and TRBJ2-1, with D possibly being TRBD1 (6 bases). Germline values: CDR1 MNHNS, CDR2 SASEGT. The V end lost 6 bases, the J end lost 16 bases, and 19 bases lay between the germline ends. This CDR3 comprises 12 residues.

The chain links TRBV20-1 to TRBJ1-2; possible D gene TRBD1, 5 bases. Germline V gives CDR1 DFQATT, CDR2 SNEGSKA (reference sequence). V was trimmed by 6 bases and J by 4 bases, leaving 12 bases between them. The CDR3 runs 12 residues. CDR3 bases: TGCAGTGCGCTGACAGAGAGCTATGGCTACACCTTC. Encoded protein: CSALTESYGYTF.

The CDR3 DNA reads as TGTGCCAGTAGTATCCGGAGGCAGCAGATAAATGGCTACACCTTC. It codes for CASSIRRQQINGYTF. This chain uses TRBV19 with TRBJ1-2; D unresolved. V lost 3 bases, J lost 6 bases, and 17 bases lay in between. The CDR3 consists of 15 residues. Germline V gene lookup returns CDR1 LNHDA and CDR2 SQIVND (reference sequence). Variable domain in full (rest from reference TRBV19 and TRBJ1-2): DGGITQSPKYLFRKEGQNVTLSCEQNLNHDAMYWYRQDPGQGLRLIYYSQIVNDFQKGDIAEGYSVSREKKESFPLTVTSAQKNPTAFYLCASSIRRQQINGYTFGSGTRLTVV.

This chain connects TRBV7-2 to TRBJ2-7; TRBD1 aligns across 9 bases. Germline loops: CDR1 SGHTA, CDR2 FQGNSA. Losses at the gene ends were 5 bases for V and 5 bases for J; bases not matched to a gene: 10. This CDR3 spans 15 amino acids. Here the CDR3 reads CASSPSGGQGNEQYF. The CDR3, as DNA: TGTGCCAGCAGCCCTTCGGGGGGACAGGGTAACGAGCAGTACTTC.

This rearrangement joins TRBV20-1 to TRBJ2-2; D is perhaps TRBD1 or TRBD2 (5 bases each). The CDR3 loop spans 14 amino acids. Trimming stripped 1 base from V and 8 bases from J, with 14 bases between. CDR1 is DFQATT and CDR2 is SNEGSKA in the germline V gene (reference sequence). CDR3 nucleotide sequence: TGCAGTGCTAGAGTTCCGGGGACCGGGGGGGAGCTGTTTTTT. Protein: CSARVPGTGGELFF.

For the CDR3, the DNA is TGTGCCAGCAGCTTCGGAGACAGGGCTACTGAAGCTTTCTTT. Translating it yields CASSFGDRATEAFF. The chain recombines TRBV11-3 with TRBJ1-1; 7 nucleotides align to TRBD1. V shed 3 bases and J 5 bases; nucleotides not matched to a gene: 6. CDR1 and CDR2 from the germline V gene are SGHNT and YENEEA. The CDR3 spans 14 residues.

This clonotype was observed a handful of times. This sequence joins TRBV20-1 and TRBJ2-5; D may be TRBD2 (5 bases). The CDR3 extends over 15 amino acids. Germline V lookup: CDR1 DFQATT, CDR2 SNEGSKA (reference sequence). V gave up 6 bases and J gave up 2 bases, with 19 bases separating them. CDR3 bases: TGCAGTGCCCGGGAACCAAGCCCCCTACAAGAGACCCAGTACTTC. Translated: CSAREPSPLQETQYF.

In DNA form, the CDR3 reads TGTGCCAGCAGCTTAGGGTCGAGTGGCACGCAGTATTTT. This codes for CASSLGSSGTQYF. This chain links TRBV11-2 with TRBJ2-3; no reliable D call. V lost 1 base and J 9 bases, leaving 11 bases between the germline ends. The CDR3 length is 13 residues. Germline values: CDR1 SGHAT, CDR2 FQNNGV.

The chain uses TRBV20-1 and TRBJ1-3, with a tentative D call TRBD1 (5 bases). The CDR3 spans 14 residues. Per germline, CDR1 DFQATT and CDR2 SNEGSKA (reference sequence). With 0 bases removed from V and 7 bases from J, the gap between germline ends came to 13 bases. The CDR3 loop is CSAREASGRNTIYF. CDR3 nucleotides: TGCAGTGCTAGAGAAGCGTCAGGGAGGAACACCATATATTTT.

By share, this clonotype counts as medium-sized (0.01 to 0.1%). The V call is TRBV27, the J call TRBJ1-5; D unclear. The CDR3 sequence is 15 residues long. Trimming stripped 5 bases from V and 7 bases from J, with 18 bases between. Germline lookup yields CDR1 MNHEY and CDR2 SMNVEV (reference sequence). As DNA, the CDR3 is TGTGCCAGCAGTCAAGTCCCGTATAAGATCCAGCCCCAGCATTTT. It is translated as CASSQVPYKIQPQHF.

V and J are TRBV27 and TRBJ1-2; TRBD1 might be the D (5 bases). The length of the CDR3 is 14 residues. Germline V gene sequence: CDR1 MNHEY, CDR2 SMNVEV (reference sequence). Trimming took off 6 bases at V and 7 bases at J, with 18 bases between the two ends. The CDR3 region is CASRSPGPGSGYTF. CDR3 bases: TGTGCCAGCAGATCCCCAGGGCCGGGGAGTGGCTACACCTTC.

Regarding this clonotype: Mismatch with germline at one junction end may stem from a read error. The rearrangement joins TRBV7-8 to TRBJ1-1; no clear D. This CDR3 comprises 17 residues. Germline V gene sequence: CDR1 SGHVS, CDR2 FQNEAQ. The CDR3 sequence: CASSPFAPLGRNTEAFF. CDR3 in DNA: TGTGCCAGCAGCCCCTTCGCGCCCCTAGGACGCAACACTGAGGCTTTCTTT.

The CDR3 spells CASSLLLQSSYNEQFF. DNA for the CDR3: TGTGCCAGCAGTTTACTTCTACAAAGCTCCTACAATGAGCAGTTCTTC. The J gene is TRBJ2-1, the V gene TRBV27; D unresolved. Germline assignment: CDR1 MNHEY and CDR2 SMNVEV (reference sequence). The CDR3 has 16 residues. V was pared by 2 bases and J by 0 bases, with 11 bases between.

The gene calls are TRBV20-1 and TRBJ1-2; the match to TRBD1 covers 7 bases. V trimming: 0 bases; J trimming: 13 bases; junction bases outside the gene matches: 8. The CDR3 totals 12 residues. Per the germline V gene, CDR1 is DFQATT and CDR2 is SNEGSKA (reference sequence). The CDR3 sequence: CSARDGQEPLTF. CDR3 nucleotides: TGCAGTGCTAGAGACGGACAGGAGCCACTCACCTTC.

The chain employs TRBV10-3 and TRBJ2-3, with TRBD2 matching 10 bases. The CDR3 runs 18 residues. With 7 bases clipped from V and 1 base from J, the junction kept 14 bases outside the gene matches. Germline-derived CDR1 and CDR2 are ENHRY and SYGVKD. This CDR3 reads CAIKSAGRTSGGTDTQYF. CDR3 DNA sequence: TGTGCCATCAAATCCGCGGGGCGAACTAGCGGGGGCACAGATACGCAGTATTTT.

The chain uses TRBV5-1 and TRBJ2-3; D is unresolved. Germline assignment: CDR1 SGHRS and CDR2 YFSETQ. V was trimmed by 4 bases and J by 3 bases, leaving 9 bases between them. This CDR3 region has 13 residues. The CDR3 is CASSRGRTDTQYF. CDR3 nucleotides: TGCGCCAGCAGCCGCGGACGGACAGATACGCAGTATTTT. The full variable domain, with the rest looked up from reference TRBV5-1 and TRBJ2-3, is KAGVTQTPRYLIKTRGQQVTLSCSPISGHRSVSWYQQTPGQGLQFLFEYFSETQRNKGNFPGRFSGRQFSNSRSEMNVSTLELGDSALYLCASSRGRTDTQYFGPGTRLTVL.

Only one count was recorded for this clonotype. The rearrangement uses TRBV27 and TRBJ2-2; TRBD1 matches 10 bases. CDR3 length equals 15 residues. The V and J ends lost 5 bases and 5 bases, in that order; junction bases with no gene match: 5. Germline CDR1 reads MNHEY; CDR2 reads SMNVEV (reference sequence). CDR3 in DNA: TGTGCCAGCAGTGAGACAGGGGGCTGGACCGGGGAGCTGTTTTTT. Translation gives CASSETGGWTGELFF.

The gene calls are TRBV24-1 and TRBJ2-2; no reliable D call. V lost 7 bases, J lost 0 bases, and 8 bases lay in between. Germline-derived CDR1 and CDR2 are KGHDR and SFDVKD. CDR3 size: 14 residues. CDR3 amino acids: CATRSGPNTGELFF. The DNA of the CDR3 is TGTGCCACCAGATCCGGGCCGAACACCGGGGAGCTGTTTTTT.

This clonotype was observed a handful of times. DNA for the CDR3: TGTGCCAGCAGTTACGTTTTTGGGGGGTTCCACGAGCAGTACTTC. Translation: CASSYVFGGFHEQYF. V and J are TRBV6-2 or TRBV6-3 and TRBJ2-7; D possibly corresponds to TRBD2 (6 bases). The germline V gene has CDR1 MNHEY and CDR2 SVGEGT. The CDR3 sequence is 15 residues long. The ends were cut back, 2 bases at V and 5 bases at J, with 16 bases in the middle.

The rearrangement links TRBV15 to TRBJ1-2; 12 positions agree with TRBD1. CDR1 is LNHNV and CDR2 is YYDKDF in the germline V gene (reference sequence). This CDR3 contains 15 residues. With V trimmed by 1 base and J by 6 bases, 3 bases remained unmatched. The CDR3 sequence: CATSRGGQGAHGYTF. CDR3 bases: TGTGCCACCAGCAGAGGGGGACAGGGGGCCCATGGCTACACCTTC.